Below, one TCR beta chain is given with its context. All enrollees were about 18 to 100 years old and from approximately 25 US areas. Participant reports of clinical history set cohort assignment. This record comes from a study of blood T cell repertoires in COVID-19. In the study overall: Collection of acute and convalescent COVID-19 samples took place in the United States, Italy and Spain.

Original analysis: Nucleated cell counts were estimated from reference gene primer amplification. TCRdb's table, derived via immunoSEQ multiplex PCR, lists solely in-frame clones and lacks some. V and J calls and clone size are as listed in that table; D and trimming were resolved from the DNA. The table records hundreds of thousands of clones, approximately 80% of them present only once. The sample taken for sequencing was PBMCs or T cells enriched from blood (not recorded which). The clonotype comes from a woman aged 35 to 49 with acute COVID-19.

The CDR3 region is CASSPSEGVHQPQHF. The CDR3 DNA reads as TGTGCCAGCAGCCCCAGTGAGGGGGTCCATCAGCCCCAGCATTTT. The chain carries TRBV7-8 and TRBJ1-5, with a possible D match to TRBD1 (6 bases). This CDR3 spans 15 amino acids. Germline V lookup: CDR1 SGHVS, CDR2 FQNEAQ. V was clipped by 5 bases and J by 5 bases, with 16 bases between them.